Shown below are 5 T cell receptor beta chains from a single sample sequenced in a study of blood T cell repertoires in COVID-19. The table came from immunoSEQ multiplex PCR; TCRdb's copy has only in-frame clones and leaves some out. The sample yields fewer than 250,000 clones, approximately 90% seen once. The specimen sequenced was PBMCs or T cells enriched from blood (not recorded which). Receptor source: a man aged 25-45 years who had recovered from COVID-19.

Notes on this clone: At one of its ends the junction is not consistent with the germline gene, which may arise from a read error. In DNA form, the CDR3 reads TGTGCCAGCAGTTTTTTGGGGCAACCATCCACGATCTTC. It translates to CASSFLGQPSTIF. V is TRBV28 and J is TRBJ2-7, with D perhaps TRBD1 (5 bases). Looked up from germline, CDR1 is MDHEN and CDR2 is SYDVKM. This CDR3 comprises 13 residues.

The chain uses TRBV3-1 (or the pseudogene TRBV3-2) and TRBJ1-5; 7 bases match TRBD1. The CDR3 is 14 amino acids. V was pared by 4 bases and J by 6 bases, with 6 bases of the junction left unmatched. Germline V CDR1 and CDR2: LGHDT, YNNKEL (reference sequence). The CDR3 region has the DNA TGTGCCAGCAGCCGAACAGGGGACAGTCAGCCCCAGCATTTT. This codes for CASSRTGDSQPQHF.

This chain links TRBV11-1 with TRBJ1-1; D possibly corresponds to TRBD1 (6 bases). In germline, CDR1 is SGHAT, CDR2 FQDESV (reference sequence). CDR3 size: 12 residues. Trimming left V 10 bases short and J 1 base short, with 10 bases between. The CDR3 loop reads CATTDRNTEAFF. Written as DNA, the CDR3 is TGTGCCACGACGGACAGGAACACTGAAGCTTTCTTT.

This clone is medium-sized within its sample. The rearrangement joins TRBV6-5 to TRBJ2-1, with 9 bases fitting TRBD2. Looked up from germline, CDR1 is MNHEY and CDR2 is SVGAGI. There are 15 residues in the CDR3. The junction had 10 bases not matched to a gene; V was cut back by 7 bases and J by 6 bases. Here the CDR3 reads CASTEVAGDSNEQFF. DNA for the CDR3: TGTGCCAGCACCGAGGTAGCGGGAGATTCCAATGAGCAGTTCTTC.

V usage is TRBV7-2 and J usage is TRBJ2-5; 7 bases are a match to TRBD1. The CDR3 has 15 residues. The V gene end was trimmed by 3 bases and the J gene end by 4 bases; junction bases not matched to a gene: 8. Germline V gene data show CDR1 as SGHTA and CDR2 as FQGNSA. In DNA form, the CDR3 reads TGTGCCAGCAGCTTGACAGGGTGGTGGGCAGAGACCCAGTACTTC. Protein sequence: CASSLTGWWAETQYF.